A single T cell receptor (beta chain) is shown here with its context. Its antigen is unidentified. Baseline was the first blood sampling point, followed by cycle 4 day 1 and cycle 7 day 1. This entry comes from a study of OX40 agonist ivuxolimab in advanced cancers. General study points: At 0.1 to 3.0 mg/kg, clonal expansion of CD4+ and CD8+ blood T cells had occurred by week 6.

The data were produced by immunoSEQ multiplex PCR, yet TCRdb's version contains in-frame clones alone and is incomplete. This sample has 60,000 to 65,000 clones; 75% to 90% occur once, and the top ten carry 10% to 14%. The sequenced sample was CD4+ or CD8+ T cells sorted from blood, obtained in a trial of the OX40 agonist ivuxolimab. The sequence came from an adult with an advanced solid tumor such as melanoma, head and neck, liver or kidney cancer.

CDR3 DNA sequence: TGTGCCAGCAGCCCGAGGGACAGGAGGTACGAGCAGTACTTC. It yields the protein CASSPRDRRYEQYF. The V and J genes are TRBV13 and TRBJ2-7, with 8 nucleotides matching TRBD1. This CDR3 has 14 amino acids. Germline loops: CDR1 PRHDT, CDR2 FYEKMQ (reference sequence). J gave up 4 bases and V 5 bases, and 7 bases lay outside the gene matches.